This T cell receptor beta chain came from a study of cytomegalovirus exposure and HLA in healthy donors. Study observations and caveats: The authors confirmed in vitro that a few CMV-associated chains were specific for CMV antigens. A later analysis found TCR association rates differed by HLA locus, highest for DRB1 and lowest for HLA-C.

The CDR3 runs 13 residues. J lost 0 bases, V lost 6 bases, and 4 bases had no gene match. The germline CDR1 and CDR2 sequences are SQVTM and ANQGSEA. Donors counted as nominally healthy when sampled, yet unrecorded immune exposures were likely. In its sample, this clone was seen a few times. Its antigen is not identified. PCR primers comprised 60 Vbeta and 13 Jbeta primers. Data came from immunoSEQ multiplex PCR; TCRdb stores just in-frame clones and leaves some out. In the table there are about 160,000 clones, 78% of which are singletons. The TCR was taken from a middle-aged woman in good health and CMV-seronegative. The chain employs TRBV29-1 and TRBJ1-1; 7 nucleotides line up with TRBD1. The sample comprised PBMCs. DNA for the CDR3: TGCAGCGTCGGGGGACAGATGAACACTGAAGCTTTCTTT. This encodes CSVGGQMNTEAFF.